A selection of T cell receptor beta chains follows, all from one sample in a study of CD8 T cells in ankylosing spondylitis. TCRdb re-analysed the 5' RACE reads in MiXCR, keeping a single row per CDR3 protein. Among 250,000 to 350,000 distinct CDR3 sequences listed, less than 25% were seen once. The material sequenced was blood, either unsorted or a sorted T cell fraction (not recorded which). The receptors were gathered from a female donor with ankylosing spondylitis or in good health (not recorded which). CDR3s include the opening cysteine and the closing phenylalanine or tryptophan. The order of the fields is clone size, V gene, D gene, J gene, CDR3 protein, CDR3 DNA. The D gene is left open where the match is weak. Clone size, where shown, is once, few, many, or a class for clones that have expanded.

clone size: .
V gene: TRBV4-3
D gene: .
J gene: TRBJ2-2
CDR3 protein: CASSQERDPTGELFF
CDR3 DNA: TGCGCCAGCAGCCAAGAACGGGACCCCACCGGGGAGCTGTTTTTT

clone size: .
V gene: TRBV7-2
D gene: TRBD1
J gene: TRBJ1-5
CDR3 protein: CASSFGGGGVQPQHF
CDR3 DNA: TGTGCCAGCAGCTTTGGGGGAGGGGGCGTTCAGCCCCAGCATTTT

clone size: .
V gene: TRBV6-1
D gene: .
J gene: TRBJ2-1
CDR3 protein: CASSQIAISYNEQFF
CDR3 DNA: TGTGCCAGCAGTCAAATAGCGATCTCCTACAATGAGCAGTTCTTC

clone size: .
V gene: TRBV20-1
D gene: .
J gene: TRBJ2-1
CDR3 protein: CSASPGAGGFYNEQFF
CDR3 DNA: TGCAGTGCTAGCCCTGGGGCAGGAGGTTTTTACAATGAGCAGTTCTTC

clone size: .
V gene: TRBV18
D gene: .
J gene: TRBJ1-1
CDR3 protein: CASSSQQNTEAFF
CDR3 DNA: TGTGCCAGCTCCTCGCAGCAGAACACTGAAGCTTTCTTT

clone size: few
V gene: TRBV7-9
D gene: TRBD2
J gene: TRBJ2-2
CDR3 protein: CASSREGGTGELFF
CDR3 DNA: TGTGCCAGCTCCAGGGAGGGAGGGACCGGGGAGCTGTTTTTT

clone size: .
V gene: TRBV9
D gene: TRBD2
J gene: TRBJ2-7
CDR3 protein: CASSVDIGRYEQYF
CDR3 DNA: TGTGCCAGCAGCGTAGACATCGGGAGGTACGAGCAGTACTTC

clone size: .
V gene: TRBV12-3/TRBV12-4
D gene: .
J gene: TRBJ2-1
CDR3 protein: CASITARGGSPSYNEQFF
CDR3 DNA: TGTGCCAGCATTACGGCGAGGGGGGGCTCTCCCTCCTACAATGAGCAGTTCTTC

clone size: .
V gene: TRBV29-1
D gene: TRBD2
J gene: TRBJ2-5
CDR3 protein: CSVDFRTSGRLWETQYF
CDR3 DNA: TGCAGCGTTGACTTCCGGACTAGCGGGAGGCTGTGGGAGACCCAGTACTTC

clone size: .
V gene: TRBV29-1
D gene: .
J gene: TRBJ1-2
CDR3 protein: CSVPGVGRAAGRYGYTF
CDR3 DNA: TGCAGCGTCCCGGGGGTAGGCAGAGCAGCGGGGAGGTATGGCTACACCTTC